This entry describes one T cell receptor (beta chain). There are a few counts of this clonotype. The clone's antigen remains unknown. No base-level quality is on record; no much larger clone is a single base apart. Including cysteine and phenylalanine, the CDR3 has 15 amino acids. The kept DNA is CDR3 alone, 45 bases in frame from the first base. CDR1 SGHAT and CDR2 FQNNGV were looked up in the germline V gene. Trimming removed 4 bases from V and 0 bases from J, leaving 13 bases between the germline ends. This specimen comes from a study of Graves' ophthalmopathy and Graves' hyperthyroidism (dated by TCRdb to 2017 to 2018). About the investigation overall: Hyperthyroidism was defined as stable when no progression to ophthalmopathy occurred within 18 months of follow-up. To explore V-J signatures that separate ophthalmopathy from hyperthyroidism, a discovery set of about 100 patients was enrolled, consisting of approximately 45 with ophthalmopathy and roughly 60 with stable hyperthyroidism. Following sampling, methimazole starting at 30 mg daily was administered to hyperthyroidism patients, and high-dose intravenous methylprednisolone was administered to ophthalmopathy patients. In total, approximately 130 blood samples were TCR-sequenced: approximately 40 ophthalmopathy, some 72 hyperthyroidism and some 17 hyperthyroidism-to-ophthalmopathy patients. In roughly 6 hyperthyroidism patients, T-cell repertoires of thyroid tissue and blood were compared. To tell Graves' ophthalmopathy apart from Graves' hyperthyroidism, and to predict which patients would progress to ophthalmopathy, the study relied on TCR beta repertoire signatures. For independent validation, a separate cohort was made up of some 18 hyperthyroidism patients plus 17 patients who later progressed from hyperthyroidism to ophthalmopathy.

For repertoire sequencing, the TCR beta CDR3 regions were amplified from RNA transcripts. The first round was an RT-PCR using HTBI primers with the Qiagen OneStep RT-PCR kit, and this first round was followed by a second-round multiplex PCR, then size selection and purification. The libraries underwent paired-end sequencing with 100 bp reads on an Illumina HiSeq2000. Per the authors' processing: SOAPnuke was used to process the reads, throwing out any read that had adapters, had uncalled bases, had a mean Phred below 15, or lacked an exact constant-primer or identifier match. COPE v1.2.5 was used to merge high-quality paired reads. Each unique nucleotide sequence was treated as a clonotype, and MiTCR v1.1 was used to align the clonotypes to the IMGT TRB V, D and J references. Only V-J combinations with frequency above 0.0001 were analysed, covering more than 99% of repertoires. For each V-J combination, a TCR clonal expansion and chaos score was defined as the ratio of F50 clonal expansion to chaos observed in the TCRdist matrix. Welch's t-statistics and random forest were used to reduce features to more than ten V-J combinations, which were fed into a naive Bayes classifier. The similarity between thyroid and blood repertoires was quantified using the Morisita-Horn index. TCRdb reran the public reads through fastp at Q25 and MiXCR, keeping productive beta chains. Each CDR3 protein gets just one entry, which takes the most common genes and DNA from the rows behind it. These V and J calls originate from TCRdb's pipeline instead of the authors' own analysis. The sample yields about 1.2 million distinct CDR3 sequences; 35% to 40% were counted once. The ten largest clonotypes hold more than 9.5% of the sample.

Study-wide findings and limitations: Sample size was not statistically predetermined, and group allocation was not concealed from the investigators. In validation, the model predicted ophthalmopathy progression with 55% to 71% sensitivity and approximately 72% specificity; eleven to twelve predicted patients were CT-confirmed with GO in a median of about 6.1 months. Among expanded thyroid clonotypes with frequency above 0.001, most also showed up in blood, which suggests that blood repertoires may reflect the thyroid immune response. In cross-validation, the 13-signature model distinguished ophthalmopathy from stable hyperthyroidism with more than 85% sensitivity and roughly 81% specificity, while in the test set the corresponding values were about 80% and 75%.

The hyperthyroidism patients were 18 to 65 years old and newly diagnosed, with a disease duration of less than 2 months. Patients with other autoimmune diseases, uncontrolled infections, pregnancy or lactation were excluded. Diagnosis was based on clinical symptoms, serum thyroxine, TRAb, thyroid ultrasound and orbital computed tomography. Trizol reagent was used to extract the total RNA, and its quality was then checked on an Agilent 2100 Bioanalyzer. Sequenced material: peripheral blood or thyroid tissue (not recorded which). The rearrangement joined TRBV11-2 to TRBJ2-7; the D gene may be TRBD1 or TRBD2, since each aligns over 5 bases. The source is an adult man with Graves' hyperthyroidism. Here is the DNA: TGTGCCAGCAGCTCATCCGGGACCTACTCCTACGAGCAGTACTTC. Its translation reads: CASSSSGTYSYEQYF.